This is a list of T cell receptor beta chains from one sample in a study of T cells after posttransplantation cyclophosphamide. Profiling relied on immunoSEQ multiplex PCR, and the TCRdb table lists in-frame clones only, not all of them. The sample presents under 45,000 clones, none singletons. The material sequenced was PBMCs. Source of these receptors: a man aged 25-40 years in good health and a related stem cell transplant donor. Both conserved end residues are part of each CDR3. The order of the fields is V gene, J gene, clone size, CDR3 protein. Expanded clones are given a class, and other clones once, few, many or no size at all.

TRBV7-2	TRBJ1-1	many	CASSGQGGDTEAFF
TRBV9	TRBJ1-3	many	CASSGTGGPNTIYF
TRBV12-3/TRBV12-4	TRBJ2-4	many	CASSLGQALNIQYF
TRBV11-3	TRBJ1-2	NA	CASSQGTGGGYTF
TRBV6-1	TRBJ2-1	many	CACGVNSYNEQFF
TRBV15	TRBJ2-4	many	CATSRSSGEIQYF
TRBV19	TRBJ1-1	many	CASSISTGRGTEAFF
TRBV5-6	TRBJ2-5	many	CASSSSGQGMETQYF
TRBV4-3	TRBJ1-2	many	CASSQGQDYGYTF
TRBV11-3	TRBJ2-2	NA	CASSSPGLGAETGELFF
TRBV2	TRBJ2-3	NA	CASSEMASGLAISTDTQYF
TRBV5-1	TRBJ1-3	many	CASSFQGLSGNTIYF
TRBV6-1	TRBJ1-2	NA	CASSFGPDYGYTF
TRBV19	TRBJ2-3	many	CASSYKGTATDTQYF
TRBV19	TRBJ1-1	many	CASSKQGNPNTEAFF
TRBV5-1	TRBJ1-3	many	CASSLATGTGNTIYF
TRBV5-6	TRBJ1-1	many	CASSSGGGDTEAFF
TRBV29-1	TRBJ1-3	many	CSVEDGANTIYF
TRBV18	TRBJ2-7	many	CASSPPEGAENEQYF
TRBV12-5	TRBJ1-2	many	CASGLGDSANYGYTF
TRBV27	TRBJ1-2	many	CASSDPGQLYGYTF
TRBV12-3/TRBV12-4	TRBJ1-6	many	CASSSGQGIYNSPLHF
TRBV12-5	TRBJ2-7	many	CASGTTSPSKRHRYEQYF
TRBV15	TRBJ1-5	many	CATSRGDRHFSNQPQHF
TRBV28	TRBJ1-1	many	CASSLTAAGSAFF
TRBV4-2	TRBJ2-7	many	CASSQEAPGGGEQYF
TRBV5-5	TRBJ1-6	NA	CASSKNNDRVYSPLHF
TRBV12-3/TRBV12-4	TRBJ1-1	few	CASSPTGGDTEAFF
TRBV18	TRBJ1-1	many	CASSPLDRAETTEAFF
TRBV9	TRBJ1-1	many	CASSVVQENTEAFF
TRBV6-5	TRBJ2-7	NA	CASSYRGYYEQYF
TRBV29-1	TRBJ1-3	many	CSVILSSGNTIYF
TRBV7-6	TRBJ1-6	many	CASSALDSNSPLHF
TRBV28	TRBJ1-2	many	CASSLGDRVGYTF
TRBV6-2/TRBV6-3	TRBJ2-1	many	CASTPRGLAGANEQFF
TRBV6-5	TRBJ1-4	many	CASSYGQINEKLFF
TRBV10-3	TRBJ1-2	many	CAITTGLRDYGYTF
TRBV5-4	TRBJ1-2	many	CASSGAGNYGYTF
TRBV11-2	TRBJ2-7	many	CASSRGVAGDEQYF
TRBV4-1	TRBJ2-1	many	CASSQGDRGHYNEQFF
TRBV27	TRBJ1-6	many	CASSLGTAHNSPLHF